This T cell receptor (beta chain) comes out of a study of CD8 T cells in Susac syndrome. Trimming cost V 5 bases and J 4 bases, with 15 bases left between them. This CDR3 is built from 14 residues. In germline, CDR1 is SGHAT, CDR2 FQDESV (reference sequence). Reverse transcription of roughly 0.45 to 1 ug RNA used random hexamers. The amplification used immunoSEQ multiplex PCR on TCR beta CDR3; it spanned 54 Vbeta and 13 Jbeta. TCRdb fed the immunoSEQ multiplex PCR reads into MiXCR, producing one record per CDR3 protein. The data contain about 120,000 distinct CDR3 sequences, approximately 91% of them seen just once; the ten biggest clones take up about 0.14%.

Material for sequencing was CD4+ T cells from PBMCs. The chain carries TRBV11-1 and TRBJ2-7, with D tentatively TRBD1 (7 bases). This sequence was found in a human donor in good health. CDR3 residues: CASSRGRQGYEQYF. DNA for the CDR3: TGTGCCAGCAGCCGGGGGCGACAGGGATACGAGCAGTACTTC. The variable domain in full, with the rest retrieved from reference TRBV11-1 and TRBJ2-7, is EAEVAQSPRYKITEKSQAVAFWCDPISGHATLYWYRQILGQGPELLVQFQDESVVDDSQLPKDRFSAERLKGVDSTLKIQPAELGDSAMYLCASSRGRQGYEQYFGPGTRLTVT.